This T cell receptor beta chain was documented in a study of shared clonotypes between healthy human individuals. Some clones are missing from TCRdb's copy, which holds only in-frame ones; the method was immunoSEQ multiplex PCR. The sample includes a few million clones, under 97% of them seen just once. With 1 base removed from V and 0 bases from J, the gap between germline ends came to 7 bases. CDR1 MDHEN and CDR2 SYDVKM come from the germline V gene. This CDR3 spans 15 amino acids. CD45RA-negative memory and CD45RA+ naive subsets were split from the CD4+ cells. This chain connects TRBV28 to TRBJ1-5; D remains ambiguous. Material: naive CD4+ T cells sorted from blood. As to subset: CD45RA+ positively selected. This sequence originates from a man aged 18 to 30 in good health. Written as DNA, the CDR3 is TGTGCCAGCAGTTTATTAGGGTATAGCAATCAGCCCCAGCATTTT. Encoded protein: CASSLLGYSNQPQHF.